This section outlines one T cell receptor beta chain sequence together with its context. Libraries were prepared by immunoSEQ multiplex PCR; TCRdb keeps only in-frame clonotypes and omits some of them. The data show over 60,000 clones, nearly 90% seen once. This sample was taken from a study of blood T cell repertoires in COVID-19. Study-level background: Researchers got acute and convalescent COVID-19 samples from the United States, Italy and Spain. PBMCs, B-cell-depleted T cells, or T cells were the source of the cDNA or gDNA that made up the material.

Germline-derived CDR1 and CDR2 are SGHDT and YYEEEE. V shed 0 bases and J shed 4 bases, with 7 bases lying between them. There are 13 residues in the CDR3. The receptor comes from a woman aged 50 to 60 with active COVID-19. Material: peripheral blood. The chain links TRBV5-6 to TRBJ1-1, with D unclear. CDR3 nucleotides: TGTGCCAGCAGCTTGGCCGACATCACTGAAGCTTTCTTT. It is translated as CASSLADITEAFF.